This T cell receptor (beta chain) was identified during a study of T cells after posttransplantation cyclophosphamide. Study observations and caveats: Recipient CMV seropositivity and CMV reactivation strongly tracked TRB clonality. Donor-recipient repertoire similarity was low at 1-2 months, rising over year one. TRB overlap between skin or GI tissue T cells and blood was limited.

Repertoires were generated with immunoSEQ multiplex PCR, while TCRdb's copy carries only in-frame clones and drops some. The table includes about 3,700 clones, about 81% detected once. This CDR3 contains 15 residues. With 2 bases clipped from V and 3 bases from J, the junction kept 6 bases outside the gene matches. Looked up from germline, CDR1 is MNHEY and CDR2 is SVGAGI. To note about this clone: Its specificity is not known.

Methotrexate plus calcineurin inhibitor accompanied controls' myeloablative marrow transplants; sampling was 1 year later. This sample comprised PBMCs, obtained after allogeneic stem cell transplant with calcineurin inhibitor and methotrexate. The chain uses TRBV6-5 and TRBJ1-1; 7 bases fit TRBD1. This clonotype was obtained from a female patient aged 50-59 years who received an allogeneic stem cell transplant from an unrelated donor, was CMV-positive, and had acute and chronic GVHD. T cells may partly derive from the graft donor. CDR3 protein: CASSYTYRGDTEAFF. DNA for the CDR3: TGTGCCAGCAGTTACACGTACAGGGGAGACACTGAAGCTTTCTTT.